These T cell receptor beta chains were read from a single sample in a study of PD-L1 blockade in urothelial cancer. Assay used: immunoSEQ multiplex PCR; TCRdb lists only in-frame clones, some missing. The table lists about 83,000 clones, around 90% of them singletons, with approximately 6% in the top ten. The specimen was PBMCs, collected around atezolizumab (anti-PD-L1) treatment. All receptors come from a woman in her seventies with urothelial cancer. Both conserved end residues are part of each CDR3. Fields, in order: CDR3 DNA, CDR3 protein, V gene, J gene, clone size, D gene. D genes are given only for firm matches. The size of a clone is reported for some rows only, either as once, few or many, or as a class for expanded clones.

TGTGCCAGCAGCAAAGATTCGGGACAGGGGATCTACGAGCAGTACTTC	CASSKDSGQGIYEQYF	TRBV21-1	TRBJ2-7	few	-
TGTGCCAGCAGTTTATTAGACAGGTCGAACACCGGGGAGCTGTTTTTT	CASSLLDRSNTGELFF	TRBV28	TRBJ2-2	-	-
TGTGCCAGCTCATGGAGGGAGAACACCGGGGAGCTGTTTTTT	CASSWRENTGELFF	TRBV18	TRBJ2-2	-	-
TGTGCCAGCAGTTACTCGGGCAGCACCTACGAGCAGTACTTC	CASSYSGSTYEQYF	TRBV6-6	TRBJ2-7	once	-
TGTGCCAGCTCTCGGGTCTTCAATCAGCCCCAGCATTTT	CASSRVFNQPQHF	TRBV2	TRBJ1-5	-	-
TGCAGCGTTGGCAAGGACAGCTCCTACAATGAGCAGTTCTTC	CSVGKDSSYNEQFF	TRBV29-1	TRBJ2-1	-	-
TGTGCCAGCAGTGTTTGGACATCCTATAGCAATCAGCCCCAGCATTTT	CASSVWTSYSNQPQHF	TRBV6-4	TRBJ1-5	-	-
TGTGCCAACGCCCGCGGAGGATCTTTCGCTGGGGCCAACGTCCTGACTTTC	CANARGGSFAGANVLTF	TRBV10-3	TRBJ2-6	once	-
TGTGCCAGCAGCTTGGCCTCGGCCACCTCCGGGATCTCCTACAATGAGCAGTTCTTC	CASSLASATSGISYNEQFF	TRBV5-6	TRBJ2-1	-	-
TGTGCCAGCAGCGTCAGCCGGGACAGGGGTTCTAGCGGGAGTTACAATGAGCAGTTCTTC	CASSVSRDRGSSGSYNEQFF	TRBV9	TRBJ2-1	-	-
TGTGCCAGCAGCGGGGACATGGGGGGGCCCGGGGAGCTGTTTTTT	CASSGDMGGPGELFF	TRBV5-4	TRBJ2-2	-	-
TGTGCCATCAGTGATCAGGGTTTTCACACTGAAGCTTTCTTT	CAISDQGFHTEAFF	TRBV10-3	TRBJ1-1	few	-
TGCGCCAGCAGCAAAAGTAGTACCGGGGAGCTGTTTTTT	CASSKSSTGELFF	TRBV5-1	TRBJ2-2	-	-
TGTGCCAGCAGATACTCAGAGACCCAGTACTTC	CASRYSETQYF	TRBV25-1	TRBJ2-5	-	-
TGTGCCAGCAGCCCGCCGGCAGGAATGAACACCGGGGAGCTGTTTTTT	CASSPPAGMNTGELFF	TRBV5-6	TRBJ2-2	-	-
TGTGCCAGCAGTAGAGGGGGACGGGACAATGAGCAGTTCTTC	CASSRGGRDNEQFF	TRBV9	TRBJ2-1	once	-
TGTGCCAGCAGCTCCCCGACAGGGGGAGGTTTGGAAAAACTGTTTTTT	CASSSPTGGGLEKLFF	TRBV11-2	TRBJ1-4	once	TRBD1
TGTGCCTGGGACAGGGGCCTGGGGGAGACCCAGTACTTC	CAWDRGLGETQYF	TRBV30	TRBJ2-5	few	TRBD1
TGTGCCAGCAGTTGGGGGGGCCAAGAGACCCAGTACTTC	CASSWGGQETQYF	TRBV7-2	TRBJ2-5	-	TRBD2
TGTGCCAGCAGCTTGCAGGGTAACTATGGCTACACCTTC	CASSLQGNYGYTF	TRBV7-9	TRBJ1-2	-	-
TGCGCCAGCAGCTTGGGAGGGCGGGAGTACGAGCAGTACTTC	CASSLGGREYEQYF	TRBV5-1	TRBJ2-7	-	TRBD2
TGCGCCAGCAGCCGAGTTGAACTAGCGGCTAGCACAGATACGCAGTATTTT	CASSRVELAASTDTQYF	TRBV4-1	TRBJ2-3	-	TRBD2
TGTGCCAGCAGCTTTAGGGGGAACTATGGCTACACCTTC	CASSFRGNYGYTF	TRBV11-2	TRBJ1-2	-	-
TGTGCCAGCAGCGTAGAACCCCAGGGAAGGGTATACAATGAGCAGTTCTTC	CASSVEPQGRVYNEQFF	TRBV9	TRBJ2-1	once	-
TGTGCCAGCAGCTTGGTGGCTAGCGCAGGTCTTAATGAGCAGTTCTTC	CASSLVASAGLNEQFF	TRBV5-8	TRBJ2-1	-	-
TGCGCCAGCAGCCAAGGTCCGGGAGCTAGCGAGCAGTACTTC	CASSQGPGASEQYF	TRBV4-1	TRBJ2-7	-	-
TGTGCCATCATGAGACTAGCGGGGGATTCGACGCAGTTCTTC	CAIMRLAGDSTQFF	TRBV10-3	TRBJ2-1	-	TRBD2
TGTGCCAGCAGCTTAGGCGGGACAGGGGGATGGGAGCAGTACTTC	CASSLGGTGGWEQYF	TRBV11-2	TRBJ2-7	-	TRBD1
TGTGCCAGCAGCTTGGGTCTAGCATCGTCATCCTACGAGCAGTACTTC	CASSLGLASSSYEQYF	TRBV5-5	TRBJ2-7	-	-
TGTGCCACCCCAGACAGGGTGTCCGGGGAGCTGTTTTTT	CATPDRVSGELFF	TRBV19	TRBJ2-2	medium-sized	TRBD1
TGCGCCAGCAGCCCGGAGGGACAGGCCTACTATGGCTACACCTTC	CASSPEGQAYYGYTF	TRBV5-1	TRBJ1-2	-	TRBD1
TGTGCCAGCAGCTTGGGTAGGAACACTGAAGCTTTCTTT	CASSLGRNTEAFF	TRBV5-6	TRBJ1-1	-	-
TGTGCCAGCAGCCCGGAGGACAGCACAGATACGCAGTATTTT	CASSPEDSTDTQYF	TRBV5-6	TRBJ2-3	-	-
TGTGCCAGCTCACCATCTAGTTACCAAAGCCTTACTAGCTCCTACGAGCAGTACTTC	CASSPSSYQSLTSSYEQYF	TRBV18	TRBJ2-7	-	-
TGCGCCAGCAGCTTTACTTCCGCGGGTGACTATGGCTACACCTTC	CASSFTSAGDYGYTF	TRBV5-1	TRBJ1-2	-	-
TGTGCCAGCAGCCAAGATACGACAGGCAACCAGTACTTC	CASSQDTTGNQYF	TRBV4-2	TRBJ2-7	-	-
TGTGCCAGCAGCTTGAGGGGTAGCACAGATACGCAGTATTTT	CASSLRGSTDTQYF	TRBV5-5	TRBJ2-3	-	-
TGTGCCAGTAGTATAGGGAGCTCTGGAAACACCATATATTTT	CASSIGSSGNTIYF	TRBV19	TRBJ1-3	-	-
TGTGCCATCAGTGAGTCCGGGGGGGTTGACACCGGGGAGCTGTTTTTT	CAISESGGVDTGELFF	TRBV10-3	TRBJ2-2	-	TRBD2
TGTGCCAGCAGACCCGGGACTAGTCCCTACAATGAGCAGTTCTTC	CASRPGTSPYNEQFF	TRBV28	TRBJ2-1	-	TRBD2
TGTGCCAGCAGCGCGCCGGGAGCCCCCCTCTCTGGGGCCAACGTCCTGACTTTC	CASSAPGAPLSGANVLTF	TRBV5-6	TRBJ2-6	-	-
TGTGCCAGCAGTGACGTGGACAGGGGATGGTACGAGCAGTACTTC	CASSDVDRGWYEQYF	TRBV6-1	TRBJ2-7	-	TRBD1
TGTGCCAGCAGTGAATTAGGGGCCTTAGGGGGACGCTCCTACAATGAGCAGTTCTTC	CASSELGALGGRSYNEQFF	TRBV7-9	TRBJ2-1	-	-
TGTGCCAGCAGCCTGACTAGCGGCTCCTACAATGAGCAGTTCTTC	CASSLTSGSYNEQFF	TRBV6-1	TRBJ2-1	-	TRBD2
TGTGCCAGCAGCTTAGAGGGACACTATAGCAATCAGCCCCAGCATTTT	CASSLEGHYSNQPQHF	TRBV7-6	TRBJ1-5	-	-
TGTGCCACCAGCAGTGTAGCGGGAAGGATAGATGAGCAGTTCTTC	CATSSVAGRIDEQFF	TRBV15	TRBJ2-1	-	TRBD2
TGTGCCAGTAGTGCACGGGACAGGAACAATTCACCCCTCCACTTT	CASSARDRNNSPLHF	TRBV19	TRBJ1-6	-	TRBD1
TGTGCCAGCAGCCAAGTTACAGGGACAGGTGGAAACACCATATATTTT	CASSQVTGTGGNTIYF	TRBV4-2	TRBJ1-3	-	TRBD1